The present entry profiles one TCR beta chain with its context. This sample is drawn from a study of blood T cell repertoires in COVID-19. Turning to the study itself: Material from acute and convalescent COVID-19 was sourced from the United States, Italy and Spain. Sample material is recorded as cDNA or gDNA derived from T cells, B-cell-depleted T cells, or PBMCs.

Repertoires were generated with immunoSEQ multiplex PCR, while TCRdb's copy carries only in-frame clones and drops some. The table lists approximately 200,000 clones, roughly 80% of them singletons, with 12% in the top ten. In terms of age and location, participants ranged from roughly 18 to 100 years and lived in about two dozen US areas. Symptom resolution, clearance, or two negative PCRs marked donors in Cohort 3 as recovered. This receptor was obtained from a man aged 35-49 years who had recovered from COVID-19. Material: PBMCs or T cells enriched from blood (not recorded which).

The CDR3 DNA is TGTGCCAGCAGCCCGGGAGGGGGAGTTCAAGAGACCCAGTACTTC. Translation gives CASSPGGGVQETQYF. This sequence joins TRBV7-8 and TRBJ2-5; 8 nucleotides match TRBD2. V lost 5 bases, J lost 2 bases, and 7 bases stayed unmatched. The CDR3 extends over 15 amino acids. CDR1 SGHVS and CDR2 FQNEAQ come from the germline V gene.